Reported below is one T cell receptor beta chain. The CDR3 covers 15 residues. Germline V lookup: CDR1 LGHNA, CDR2 YSLEER. Trimming cost V 0 bases and J 5 bases, with 13 bases left between them. The data stem from a study of cytotoxic CD8 clonotypes in ibrutinib-treated CLL. Profiling relied on immunoSEQ multiplex PCR, and the TCRdb table lists in-frame clones only, not all of them. The sample lists over 30,000 clones; 68% were seen once. This sequence was found in a human donor with chronic lymphocytic leukemia. This rearrangement joins TRBV4-3 to TRBJ1-2; D is unresolved. The specimen was PBMCs, collected at disease progression, from a patient treated with ibrutinib. Written as DNA, the CDR3 is TGCGCCAGCAGCCAAGACGGTGCGCAAAGGTATGGCTACACCTTC. This encodes CASSQDGAQRYGYTF.